One and the same sample provided the 5 T cell receptor beta chains below, sequenced in a study of neoadjuvant anti-PD-1 for oral cavity cancer. The time point is: after neoadjuvant nivolumab, at surgical resection. The data were produced by immunoSEQ multiplex PCR, yet TCRdb's version contains in-frame clones alone and is incomplete. This sample yields some 13,000 clones, of which approximately 75% are seen a single time; around 2.8% belongs to the top ten. This material consisted of PBMCs, taken after nivolumab (anti-PD-1) treatment. These receptors were obtained from a person between 40 and 79 years old with oral cavity squamous cell carcinoma.

The sample holds a few counts of this clone. The rearrangement links TRBV6-5 to TRBJ1-4; D gene ambiguous. The CDR3 sequence is 12 residues long. Trimming removed 6 bases at V and 4 bases at J, with 6 bases between. The germline V gene encodes CDR1 MNHEY and CDR2 SVGAGI. CDR3 DNA sequence: TGTGCCAGCAGACGTAATAATGAAAAACTGTTTTTT. This translates into CASRRNNEKLFF.

In its sample, this clone was seen a few times. The chain couples TRBV2 to TRBJ1-1, with 9 bases identical to TRBD1. The germline gives CDR1 SNHLY, CDR2 FYNNEI. The CDR3 covers 15 residues. The V and J ends lost 6 bases and 4 bases, in that order; junction bases with no gene match: 9. CDR3 nucleotides: TGTGCCAGCAGCGGGACCGGGACAGGGTCCACTGAAGCTTTCTTT. This codes for CASSGTGTGSTEAFF. The variable domain in full, with the rest retrieved from reference TRBV2 and TRBJ1-1, is EPEVTQTPSHQVTQMGQEVILRCVPISNHLYFYWYRQILGQKVEFLVSFYNNEISEKSEIFDDQFSVERPDGSNFTLKIRSTKLEDSAMYFCASSGTGTGSTEAFFGQGTRLTVV.

This chain links TRBV15 with TRBJ1-1; D possibly corresponds to TRBD1 (5 bases). CDR3 size: 14 residues. Germline lookup yields CDR1 LNHNV and CDR2 YYDKDF (reference sequence). Trimming took 5 bases from V and 1 from J, leaving 11 bases between them. This chain's CDR3 is CATSGRETNTEAFF. The CDR3 DNA reads as TGTGCCACCAGCGGCAGGGAGACGAACACTGAAGCTTTCTTT.

The J gene is TRBJ2-1, the V gene TRBV5-1; the match to TRBD2 covers 11 bases. The ends lost 4 bases at V and 7 bases at J; junction bases unmatched: 16. Looked up from germline, CDR1 is SGHRS and CDR2 is YFSETQ. The CDR3 covers 18 residues. The CDR3 sequence: CASSPGLAERLGVNEQFF. The DNA for the CDR3 is TGCGCCAGCAGCCCGGGACTAGCGGAACGCCTCGGGGTTAATGAGCAGTTCTTC.

The sample holds one count of this clone. V usage is TRBV5-8 and J usage is TRBJ1-1; possibly TRBD1 for D (6 bases). The V end was cut by 4 bases, the J end by 6 bases, with 10 bases between. Germline V gene data show CDR1 as SGHTS and CDR2 as YDEGEE. The CDR3 runs to 12 residues. The CDR3 reads CASSQTGPEAFF. DNA for the CDR3: TGTGCCAGCAGCCAGACAGGACCTGAAGCTTTCTTT.